The 3 T cell receptor beta chains given below trace back to one sample, sequenced in a study of cytomegalovirus exposure and HLA in healthy donors. PCR used 60 Vbeta primers and 13 Jbeta primers. Profiling relied on immunoSEQ multiplex PCR, and the TCRdb table lists in-frame clones only, not all of them. The sample holds more than 250,000 clones; roughly 90% are singletons and the top ten take approximately 2.4%. The sequencing input was PBMCs. These TCRs come from a woman between 18 and 30 years old in good health and CMV-seronegative.

This clone was seen only a few times. CDR3 nucleotides: TGTGCCAGCAGAAAACAGGGGAAGGGTACCTACAATGAGCAGTTCTTC. Its translation is CASRKQGKGTYNEQFF. The V gene is TRBV27, the J gene TRBJ2-1, with 7 bases matching TRBD1. Per the germline V gene, CDR1 is MNHEY and CDR2 is SMNVEV (reference sequence). The CDR3 extends over 16 amino acids. V lost 6 bases to trimming and J lost 2 bases; unmatched junction nucleotides: 10.

The J gene is TRBJ2-2, the V gene TRBV5-3, with 7 positions matching TRBD1. TRBV5-3 is classed as an ORF, of uncertain function. The CDR3 sequence is 17 residues long. V lost 0 bases and J lost 1; bases outside the gene matches: 6. The CDR3 bases are TGTGCCAGAAGCTTGGAGACAGGGCGGAAGAACACCGGGGAGCTGTTTTTT. Protein: CARSLETGRKNTGELFF.

The chain links TRBV7-2 to TRBJ2-3, with unresolved D. The CDR3 is 13 amino acids. Trimming removed 5 bases from V and 0 bases from J, with 6 bases in between. Germline lookup yields CDR1 SGHTA and CDR2 FQGNSA. The CDR3, as DNA: TGTGCCAGCAGCCCAGATAGCACAGATACGCAGTATTTT. Protein: CASSPDSTDTQYF.